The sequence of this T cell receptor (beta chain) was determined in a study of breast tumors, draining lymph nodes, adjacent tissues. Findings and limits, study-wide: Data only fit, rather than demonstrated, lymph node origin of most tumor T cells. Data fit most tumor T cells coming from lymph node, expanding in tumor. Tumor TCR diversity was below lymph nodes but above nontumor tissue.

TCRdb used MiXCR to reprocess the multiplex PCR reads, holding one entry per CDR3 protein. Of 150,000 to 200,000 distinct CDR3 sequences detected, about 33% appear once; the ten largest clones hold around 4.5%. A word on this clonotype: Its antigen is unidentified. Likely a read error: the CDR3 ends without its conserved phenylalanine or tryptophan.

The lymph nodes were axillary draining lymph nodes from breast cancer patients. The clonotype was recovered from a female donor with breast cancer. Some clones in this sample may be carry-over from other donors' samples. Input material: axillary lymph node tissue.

CDR3 sequence (DNA): TGTGCCAGTACCGGGACAGGGGGATCTGGGGCCAGCGTCCTGACTTCC. It yields the protein CASTGTGGSGASVLTS. J is TRBJ2-6 and V is TRBV19; 11 nucleotides line up with TRBD1. Germline V lookup: CDR1 LNHDA, CDR2 SQIVND (reference sequence). The CDR3 totals 16 residues.